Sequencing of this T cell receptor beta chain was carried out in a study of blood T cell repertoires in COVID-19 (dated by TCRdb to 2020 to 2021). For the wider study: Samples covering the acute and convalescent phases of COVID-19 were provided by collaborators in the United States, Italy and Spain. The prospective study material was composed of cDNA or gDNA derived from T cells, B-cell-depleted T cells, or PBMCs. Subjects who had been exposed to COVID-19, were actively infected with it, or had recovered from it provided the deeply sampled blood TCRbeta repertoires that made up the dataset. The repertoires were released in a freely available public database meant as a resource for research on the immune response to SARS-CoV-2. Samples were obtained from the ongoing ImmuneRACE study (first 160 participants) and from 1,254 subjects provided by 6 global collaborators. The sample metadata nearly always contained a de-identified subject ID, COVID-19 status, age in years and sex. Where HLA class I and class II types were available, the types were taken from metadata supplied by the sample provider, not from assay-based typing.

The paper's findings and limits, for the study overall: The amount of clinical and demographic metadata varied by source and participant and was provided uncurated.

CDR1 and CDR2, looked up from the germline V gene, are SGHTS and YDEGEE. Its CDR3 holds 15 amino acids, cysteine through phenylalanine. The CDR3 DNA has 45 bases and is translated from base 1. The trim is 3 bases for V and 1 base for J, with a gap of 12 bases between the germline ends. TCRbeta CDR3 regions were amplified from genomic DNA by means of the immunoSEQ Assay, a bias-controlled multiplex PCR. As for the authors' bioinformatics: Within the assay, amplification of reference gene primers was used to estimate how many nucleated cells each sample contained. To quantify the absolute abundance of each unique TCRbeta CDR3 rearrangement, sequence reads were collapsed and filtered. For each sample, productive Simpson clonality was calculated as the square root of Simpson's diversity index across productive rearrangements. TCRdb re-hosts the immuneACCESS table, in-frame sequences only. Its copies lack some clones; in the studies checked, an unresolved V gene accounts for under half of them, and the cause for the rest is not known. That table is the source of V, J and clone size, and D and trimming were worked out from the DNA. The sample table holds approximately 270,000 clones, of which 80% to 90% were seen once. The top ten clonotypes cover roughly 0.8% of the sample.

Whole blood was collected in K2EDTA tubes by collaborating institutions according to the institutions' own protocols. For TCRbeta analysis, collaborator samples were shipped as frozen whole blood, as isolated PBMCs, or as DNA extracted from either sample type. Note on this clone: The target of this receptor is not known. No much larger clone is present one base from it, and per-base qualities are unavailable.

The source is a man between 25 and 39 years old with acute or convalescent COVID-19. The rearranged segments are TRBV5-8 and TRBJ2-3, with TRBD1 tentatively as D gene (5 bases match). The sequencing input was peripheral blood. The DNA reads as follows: TGTGCCAGCAGCTATTGGACAACCCGCACAGATACGCAGTATTTT. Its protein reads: CASSYWTTRTDTQYF.